The rows below give T cell receptor beta chains drawn from one sample of a study of blood T cell repertoires in COVID-19. Profiling relied on immunoSEQ multiplex PCR, and the TCRdb table lists in-frame clones only, not all of them. The table has about 300,000 clones, approximately 84% seen once. The sequenced material came from peripheral blood. These receptor sequences come from a human donor with COVID-19, enrolled during active disease. The donor label of this sample is uncertain. Both conserved end residues are trimmed from each CDR3. A D gene is named only where the DNA matches it firmly.

D,V,J,CDR3
NA,TRBV28,TRBJ1-3,ASTSGESGNTIY
NA,TRBV9,TRBJ1-2,ASSVLGVGGYT
TRBD2,TRBV7-2,TRBJ2-7,ASSLNIAGGAYEQY
NA,TRBV28,TRBJ1-5,ASSAGGAGQPQH
TRBD2,TRBV3-1/TRBV3-2,TRBJ2-3,ASSLLGLAIITSTDTQY
NA,TRBV28,TRBJ1-1,ASSPPAGNTEAF
NA,TRBV7-9,TRBJ2-7,ASSGDNSPSYEQY
TRBD2,TRBV20-1,TRBJ2-3,SASQTSGRMGWDTQY
TRBD1,TRBV19,TRBJ2-5,ASSTGQGQETQY
TRBD2,TRBV9,TRBJ2-7,ASSEGAGDYEQY
NA,TRBV19,TRBJ2-2,ASGGGADTGELF
NA,TRBV10-1,TRBJ2-2,ASRHRSNTGELF
TRBD1,TRBV27,TRBJ2-2,ASSFRGQGTTGELF
TRBD2,TRBV9,TRBJ2-1,ASSPSDSGVYNEQF
TRBD2,TRBV13,TRBJ2-3,ASSRTGTSGSNTQY
NA,TRBV3-1/TRBV3-2,TRBJ2-1,ASSQDLSGGPYNEQF
TRBD1,TRBV19,TRBJ2-2,ASRQGVTGELF
NA,TRBV5-4,TRBJ2-7,ASSLVSGAYEQY
NA,TRBV2,TRBJ2-3,ASSARRHTDTQY
TRBD1,TRBV29-1,TRBJ1-1,SVKGQGDDTEAF
NA,TRBV27,TRBJ2-3,ASSPLPADTQY
TRBD2,TRBV9,TRBJ2-7,ASSVSGSGIGYEQY
NA,TRBV19,TRBJ2-7,ASSPQAQTIYEQY
TRBD1,TRBV7-2,TRBJ2-3,ASSARTGGTDTQY
NA,TRBV29-1,TRBJ2-1,SAEQSSYNEQF
NA,TRBV7-8,TRBJ1-1,ASSLVTTPLEAF
TRBD1,TRBV5-4,TRBJ1-2,ASSVTGVYGYT
TRBD1,TRBV14,TRBJ1-1,ASSPRQGYTEAF
NA,TRBV10-1,TRBJ2-7,ASSESQVQRAEQY
TRBD2,TRBV3-1/TRBV3-2,TRBJ2-7,ASSPKASGRYEQY
NA,TRBV25-1,TRBJ1-1,ASSRRQENTEAF
TRBD1,TRBV28,TRBJ2-1,AIDGGQGAYNEQF
NA,TRBV27,TRBJ1-3,ASSFRQDSGNTIY
TRBD1,TRBV15,TRBJ1-3,ATSRDLGQGYGNTIY
NA,TRBV7-2,TRBJ2-7,ASSLSGGISYEQY
NA,TRBV5-1,TRBJ1-2,ASSFLDGDVGYT
NA,TRBV6-6,TRBJ2-3,ASMSPGGADTQY
NA,TRBV7-9,TRBJ2-7,ASSRTGYEQY
TRBD2,TRBV19,TRBJ2-1,ASRPQPASGYNEQF
TRBD2,TRBV4-3,TRBJ2-5,ASSPGLAGGETQY
NA,TRBV7-2,TRBJ1-4,ASSLGGAQWRLF
TRBD2,TRBV7-3,TRBJ2-1,ASSSSGLAGVNEQF